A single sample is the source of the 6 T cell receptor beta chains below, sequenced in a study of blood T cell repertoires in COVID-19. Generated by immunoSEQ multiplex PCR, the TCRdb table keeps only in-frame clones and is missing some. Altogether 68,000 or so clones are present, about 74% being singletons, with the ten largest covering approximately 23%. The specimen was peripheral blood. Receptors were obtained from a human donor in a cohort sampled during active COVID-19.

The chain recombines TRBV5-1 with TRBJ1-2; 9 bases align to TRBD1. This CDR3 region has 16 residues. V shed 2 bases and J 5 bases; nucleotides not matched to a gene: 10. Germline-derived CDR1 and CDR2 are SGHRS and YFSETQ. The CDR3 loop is CASSFSGTGYEYGYTF. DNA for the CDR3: TGCGCCAGCAGCTTTTCCGGGACAGGGTATGAGTATGGCTACACCTTC.

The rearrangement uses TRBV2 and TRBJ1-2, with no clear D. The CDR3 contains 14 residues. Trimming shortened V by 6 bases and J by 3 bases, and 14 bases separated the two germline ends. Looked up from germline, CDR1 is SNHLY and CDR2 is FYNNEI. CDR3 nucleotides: TGTGCCAGCAGGAAAGGAGGAGCCTACTATGGCTACACCTTC. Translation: CASRKGGAYYGYTF.

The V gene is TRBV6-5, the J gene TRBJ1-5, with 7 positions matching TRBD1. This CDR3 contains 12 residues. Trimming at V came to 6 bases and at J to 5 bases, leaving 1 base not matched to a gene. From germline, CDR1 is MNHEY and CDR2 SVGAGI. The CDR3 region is CASRTGDQPQHF. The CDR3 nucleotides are TGTGCCAGCAGAACAGGGGATCAGCCCCAGCATTTT.

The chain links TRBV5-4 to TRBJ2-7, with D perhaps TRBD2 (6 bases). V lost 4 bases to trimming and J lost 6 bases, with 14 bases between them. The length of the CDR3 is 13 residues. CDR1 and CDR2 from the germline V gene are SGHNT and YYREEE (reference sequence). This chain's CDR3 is CASSPPTRTEQYF. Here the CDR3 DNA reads TGTGCCAGCAGCCCCCCGACTAGAACCGAGCAGTACTTC.

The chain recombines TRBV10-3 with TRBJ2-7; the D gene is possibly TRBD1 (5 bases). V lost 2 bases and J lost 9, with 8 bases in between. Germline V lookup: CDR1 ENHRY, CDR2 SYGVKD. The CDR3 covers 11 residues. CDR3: CAISEGAGQYF. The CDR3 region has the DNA TGTGCCATCAGTGAGGGGGCCGGGCAGTACTTC.

CDR3 in amino acids: CASILAANTGELFF. The CDR3 DNA is TGTGCCAGCATTCTAGCGGCGAACACCGGGGAGCTGTTTTTT. J is TRBJ2-2 and V is TRBV6-5; 7 bases fit TRBD2. Germline CDR1 is MNHEY and CDR2 is SVGAGI. The ends lost 7 bases at V and 0 bases at J; junction bases unmatched: 2. The CDR3 consists of 14 residues.